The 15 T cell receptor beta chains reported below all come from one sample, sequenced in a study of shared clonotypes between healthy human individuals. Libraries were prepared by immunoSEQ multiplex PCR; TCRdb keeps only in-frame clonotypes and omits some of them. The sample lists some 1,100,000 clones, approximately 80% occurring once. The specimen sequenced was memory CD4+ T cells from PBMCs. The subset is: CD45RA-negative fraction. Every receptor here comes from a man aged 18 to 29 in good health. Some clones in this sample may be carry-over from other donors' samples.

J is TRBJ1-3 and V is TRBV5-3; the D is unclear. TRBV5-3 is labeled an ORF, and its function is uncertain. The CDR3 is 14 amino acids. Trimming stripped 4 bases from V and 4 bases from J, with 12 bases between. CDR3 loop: CARSSPGKGNTIYF. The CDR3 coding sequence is TGTGCCAGAAGCAGCCCGGGGAAGGGAAACACCATATATTTT.

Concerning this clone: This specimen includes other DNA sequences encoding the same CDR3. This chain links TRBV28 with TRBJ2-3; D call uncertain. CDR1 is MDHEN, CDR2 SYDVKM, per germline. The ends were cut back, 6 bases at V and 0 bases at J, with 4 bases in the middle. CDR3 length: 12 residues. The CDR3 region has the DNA TGTGCCAGCAGGCTAAGCACAGATACGCAGTATTTT. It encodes CASRLSTDTQYF.

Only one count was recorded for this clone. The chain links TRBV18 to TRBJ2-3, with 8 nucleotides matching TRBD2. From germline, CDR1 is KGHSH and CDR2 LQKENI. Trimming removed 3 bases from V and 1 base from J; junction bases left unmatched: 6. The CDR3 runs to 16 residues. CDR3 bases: TGTGCCAGCTCACCTTTTAGCGGGATCGGCACAGATACGCAGTATTTT. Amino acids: CASSPFSGIGTDTQYF. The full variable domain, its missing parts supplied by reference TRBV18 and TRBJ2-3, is NAGVMQNPRHLVRRRGQEARLRCSPMKGHSHVYWYRQLPEEGLKFMVYLQKENIIDESGMPKERFSAEFPKEGPSILRIQQVVRGDSAAYFCASSPFSGIGTDTQYFGPGTRLTVL.

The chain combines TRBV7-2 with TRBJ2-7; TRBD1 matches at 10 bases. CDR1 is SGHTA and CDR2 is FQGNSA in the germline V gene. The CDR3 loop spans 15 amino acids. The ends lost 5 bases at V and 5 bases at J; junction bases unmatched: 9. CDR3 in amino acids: CASSTMDRGNNEQYF. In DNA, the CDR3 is TGTGCCAGCAGCACCATGGACAGGGGGAACAACGAGCAGTACTTC. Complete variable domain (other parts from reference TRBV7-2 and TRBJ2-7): GAGVSQSPSNKVTEKGKDVELRCDPISGHTALYWYRQSLGQGLEFLIYFQGNSAPDKSGLPSDRFSAERTGGSVSTLTIQRTQQEDSAVYLCASSTMDRGNNEQYFGPGTRLTVT.

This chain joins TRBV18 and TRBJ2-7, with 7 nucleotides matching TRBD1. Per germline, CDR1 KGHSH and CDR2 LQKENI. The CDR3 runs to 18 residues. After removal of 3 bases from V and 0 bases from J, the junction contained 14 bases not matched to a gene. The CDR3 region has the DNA TGTGCCAGCTCACCGAGGGAATCAAGGGGGCTGAACTCCTACGAGCAGTACTTC. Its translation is CASSPRESRGLNSYEQYF.

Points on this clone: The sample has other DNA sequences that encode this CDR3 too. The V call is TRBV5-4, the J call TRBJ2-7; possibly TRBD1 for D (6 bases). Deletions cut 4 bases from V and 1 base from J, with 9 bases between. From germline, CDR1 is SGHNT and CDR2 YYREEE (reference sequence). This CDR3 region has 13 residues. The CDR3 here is CASSPGQSYEQYF. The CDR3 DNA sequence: TGTGCCAGCAGCCCCGGACAGTCCTACGAGCAGTACTTC. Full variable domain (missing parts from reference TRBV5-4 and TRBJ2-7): ETGVTQSPTHLIKTRGQQVTLRCSSQSGHNTVSWYQQALGQGPQFIFQYYREEENGRGNFPPRFSGLQFPNYSSELNVNALELDDSALYLCASSPGQSYEQYFGPGTRLTVT.

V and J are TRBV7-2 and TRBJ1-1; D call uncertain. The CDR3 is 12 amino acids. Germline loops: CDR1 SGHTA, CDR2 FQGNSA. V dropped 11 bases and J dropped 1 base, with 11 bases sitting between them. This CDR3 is CAADRGNTEAFF. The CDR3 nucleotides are TGTGCCGCAGATCGGGGGAACACTGAAGCTTTCTTT.

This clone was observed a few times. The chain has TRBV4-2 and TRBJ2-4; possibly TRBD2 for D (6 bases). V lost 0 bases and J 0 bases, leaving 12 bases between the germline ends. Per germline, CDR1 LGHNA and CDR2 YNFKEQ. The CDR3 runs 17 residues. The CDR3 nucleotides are TGTGCCAGCAGCCAAGATCGTGCGGGACTAGCCAAAAACATTCAGTACTTC. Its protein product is CASSQDRAGLAKNIQYF.

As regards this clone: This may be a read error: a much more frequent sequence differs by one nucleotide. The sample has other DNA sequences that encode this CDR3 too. The CDR3 DNA reads TGTGCCAGCAGCGTCGGGGGCCAAGAGACCCAGTACTTC. This translates into CASSVGGQETQYF. The chain is built from TRBV9 and TRBJ2-5; possible D gene TRBD2, 6 bases. Germline V gene sequence: CDR1 SGDLS, CDR2 YYNGEE. This CDR3 has 13 amino acids. V was shortened by 2 bases and J by 1 base, with 6 bases between the two germline ends.

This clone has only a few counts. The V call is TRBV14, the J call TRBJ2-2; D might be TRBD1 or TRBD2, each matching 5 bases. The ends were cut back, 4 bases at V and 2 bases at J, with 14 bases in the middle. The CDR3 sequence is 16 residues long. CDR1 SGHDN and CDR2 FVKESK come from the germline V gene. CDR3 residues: CASSRTTGGNTGELFF. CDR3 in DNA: TGTGCCAGCAGCCGGACCACTGGGGGAAACACCGGGGAGCTGTTTTTT.

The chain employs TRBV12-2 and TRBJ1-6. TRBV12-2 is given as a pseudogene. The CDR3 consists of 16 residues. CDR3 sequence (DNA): TGTGCAAGTCGCTTAGCGCCGGTTAACTATAATTCACCCCTCCACTTT. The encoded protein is CASRLAPVNYNSPLHF.

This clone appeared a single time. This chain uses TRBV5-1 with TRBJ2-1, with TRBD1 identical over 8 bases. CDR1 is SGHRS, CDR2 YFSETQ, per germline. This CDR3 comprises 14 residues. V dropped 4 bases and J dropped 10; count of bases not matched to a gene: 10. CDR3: CASSAGQALGEQFF. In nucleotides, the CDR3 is TGCGCCAGCAGCGCGGGACAGGCTCTCGGAGAGCAGTTCTTC.

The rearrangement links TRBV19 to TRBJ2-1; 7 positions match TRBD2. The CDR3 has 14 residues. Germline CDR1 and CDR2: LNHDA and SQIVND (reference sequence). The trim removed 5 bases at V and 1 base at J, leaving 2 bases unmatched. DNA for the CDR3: TGTGCCAGTAGTGGGGGGGTATCCTACAATGAGCAGTTCTTC. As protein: CASSGGVSYNEQFF. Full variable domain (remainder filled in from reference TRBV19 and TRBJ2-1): DGGITQSPKYLFRKEGQNVTLSCEQNLNHDAMYWYRQDPGQGLRLIYYSQIVNDFQKGDIAEGYSVSREKKESFPLTVTSAQKNPTAFYLCASSGGVSYNEQFFGPGTRLTVL.

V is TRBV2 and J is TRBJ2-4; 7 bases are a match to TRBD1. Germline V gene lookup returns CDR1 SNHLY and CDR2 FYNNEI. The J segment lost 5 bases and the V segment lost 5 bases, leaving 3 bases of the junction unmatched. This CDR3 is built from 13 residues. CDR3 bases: TGTGCCAGCAGTCCAGGACAGGAAAACATTCAGTACTTC. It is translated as CASSPGQENIQYF.

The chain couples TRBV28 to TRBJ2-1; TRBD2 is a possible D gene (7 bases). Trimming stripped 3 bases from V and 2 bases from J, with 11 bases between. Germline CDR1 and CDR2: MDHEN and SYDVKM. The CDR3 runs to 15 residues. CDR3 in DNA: TGTGCCAGCAGTTTGCAGCGGGACACCTACAATGAGCAGTTCTTC. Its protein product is CASSLQRDTYNEQFF.